This TCR beta chain was recorded in a study of early stage breast cancer tumors. V shed 1 base, J shed 0 bases, and the junction held 4 bases outside the gene matches. This CDR3 comprises 16 residues. Germline CDR1 reads SEHNR; CDR2 reads FQNEAQ (reference sequence). Remarks on this clone: The antigen remains unidentified.

Data came from immunoSEQ multiplex PCR; TCRdb stores just in-frame clones and leaves some out. The repertoire consists of 5,500 to 6,500 clones, with around 84% occurring once and the leading ten covering around a tenth. Findings of the study overall: Compared with adjacent normal breast, tumors showed around 2.5-fold denser, more clonal T cells. In about 90% of the 16 patients, blood comparison separated tumor from normal breast.

The clonotype originates from a person aged 65 to 85 with breast cancer. The material sequenced was normal breast tissue next to the tumor. The chain combines TRBV7-9 with TRBJ2-5; 8 bases are a match to TRBD1. CDR3 protein: CASSLGTGPHQETQYF. The DNA of the CDR3 is TGTGCCAGCAGCTTAGGGACAGGGCCCCACCAAGAGACCCAGTACTTC.